One and the same sample provided the 18 T cell receptor beta chains below, sequenced in a study of blood T cell repertoires in COVID-19. Libraries were prepared by immunoSEQ multiplex PCR; TCRdb keeps only in-frame clonotypes and omits some of them. The sample has more than 250,000 clones, more than 80% seen once; the top ten hold 5% to 7%. Sequencing used peripheral blood. The receptor source for this set is a man aged 18 to 29 who had recovered from COVID-19.

This rearrangement joins TRBV30 to TRBJ2-1; 8 nucleotides align to TRBD2. The germline V gene has CDR1 GTSNPN and CDR2 SVGIG (reference sequence). CDR3 length equals 14 residues. J lost 0 bases, V lost 3 bases, and 1 base had no gene match. The CDR3 nucleotides are TGTGCCTGGAGGAGCGGGGGCTCCTACAATGAGCAGTTCTTC. Protein product: CAWRSGGSYNEQFF. The variable domain in full, completed from reference TRBV30 and TRBJ2-1, reads SQTIHQWPATLVQPVGSPLSLECTVEGTSNPNLYWYRQAAGRGLQLLFYSVGIGQISSEVPQNLSASRPQDRQFILSSKKLLLSDSGFYLCAWRSGGSYNEQFFGPGTRLTVL.

The genes are TRBV10-1 and TRBJ1-1; D unclear. CDR3 length: 13 residues. Trimming took off 6 bases at V and 0 bases at J, with 8 bases between the two ends. Germline assignment: CDR1 WNHNN and CDR2 SYGVQD (reference sequence). The DNA of the CDR3 is TGCGCCAGCAGCGAAAACATGAACACTGAAGCTTTCTTT. Its protein product is CASSENMNTEAFF.

CDR3 protein: CASSLTSGLNTGELFF. The CDR3 nucleotides read TGCGCCAGCAGCTTGACTAGCGGACTTAACACCGGGGAGCTGTTTTTT. The gene calls are TRBV5-1 and TRBJ2-2; 8 positions match TRBD2. CDR3 size: 16 residues. J gave up 2 bases and V 1 base, and 4 bases lay outside the gene matches. Germline V gene lookup returns CDR1 SGHRS and CDR2 YFSETQ.

V is TRBV10-3 and J is TRBJ2-5; D possibly corresponds to TRBD1 (6 bases). Trimming stripped 3 bases from V and 2 bases from J, with 7 bases between. Germline V gives CDR1 ENHRY, CDR2 SYGVKD. This CDR3 has 13 amino acids. In nucleotides, the CDR3 is TGTGCCATCAGTGACACAGGGCAAGAGACCCAGTACTTC. Residues: CAISDTGQETQYF.

The rearrangement joins TRBV6-6 to TRBJ2-7; 7 nucleotides match TRBD1. CDR1 and CDR2 from the germline V gene are MNHNY and SVGAGI (reference sequence). The trim removed 6 bases at V and 3 bases at J, leaving 8 bases unmatched. This CDR3 is built from 14 residues. CDR3 in DNA: TGTGCCAGCAGCTCCGGGACAGCCTTCTACGAGCAGTACTTC. It specifies CASSSGTAFYEQYF.

The rearrangement links TRBV6-6 to TRBJ1-1; a weak D match, TRBD1 (6 bases). This CDR3 contains 12 residues. From germline, CDR1 is MNHNY and CDR2 SVGAGI (reference sequence). Trimming cost V 7 bases and J 6 bases, with 12 bases left between them. DNA of the CDR3: TGTGCCAGCACCCGGGGGGGCTCTGAAGCTTTCTTT. This gives the protein CASTRGGSEAFF.

The chain has TRBV19 and TRBJ1-3; 9 nucleotides agree with TRBD1. Trimming cost V 1 base and J 8 bases; bases outside gene matches: 9. Germline CDR1 LNHDA, CDR2 SQIVND (reference sequence). The CDR3 is made up of 16 amino acids. The CDR3 sequence is CASSIVRGTGSDTIYF. The CDR3 DNA is TGTGCCAGTAGTATAGTTCGCGGGACAGGGTCTGACACCATATATTTT.

The chain joins TRBV14 to TRBJ1-1; weak D call: TRBD1 (5 bases). The CDR3 covers 15 residues. V lost 0 bases, J lost 3 bases, and 11 bases lay in between. Germline V gives CDR1 SGHDN, CDR2 FVKESK. This CDR3 reads CASSQDGRDYTEAFF. The CDR3 bases are TGTGCCAGCAGCCAAGATGGCCGGGACTACACTGAAGCTTTCTTT.

The chain is built from TRBV2 and TRBJ2-7, with D unclear. V was cut by 7 bases and J by 3 bases, with 13 bases left in between. In germline, CDR1 is SNHLY, CDR2 FYNNEI. The CDR3 sequence is 13 residues long. DNA for the CDR3: TGTGCCAGCAAAGCGACGGCAAACTACGAGCAGTACTTC. Its protein product is CASKATANYEQYF.

The chain joins TRBV7-2 to TRBJ1-1, with D uncertain. The CDR3 contains 15 residues. Germline CDR1 is SGHTA and CDR2 is FQGNSA. V was pared by 5 bases and J by 0 bases, with 13 bases between. CDR3 sequence (DNA): TGTGCCAGCAGCAAGTCAGTTATTATGAACACTGAAGCTTTCTTT. Residues: CASSKSVIMNTEAFF.

V gene TRBV5-8 combines with J gene TRBJ1-5; possibly TRBD1 for D (6 bases). Germline CDR1 and CDR2: SGHTS and YDEGEE. V lost 4 bases and J lost 2, with 7 bases in between. The length of the CDR3 is 13 residues. The CDR3 region is CASSRTGNQPQHF. The CDR3 DNA reads TGTGCCAGCAGCCGGACAGGCAATCAGCCCCAGCATTTT.

The rearrangement links TRBV3-1 (or the pseudogene TRBV3-2) to TRBJ2-1; TRBD2 matches 9 bases. With V trimmed by 0 bases and J by 4 bases, 7 bases remained unmatched. Germline CDR1 reads LGHDT; CDR2 reads YNNKEL (reference sequence). There are 17 residues in the CDR3. The CDR3 spells CASSQDGASGGYNEQFF. The CDR3 DNA sequence: TGTGCCAGCAGCCAAGATGGGGCGAGCGGGGGGTACAATGAGCAGTTCTTC.

The chain uses TRBV27 and TRBJ2-6; TRBD1 aligns across 10 bases. The germline V gene has CDR1 MNHEY and CDR2 SMNVEV (reference sequence). The CDR3 is made up of 20 amino acids. V lost 5 bases to trimming and J lost 4 bases; unmatched junction nucleotides: 17. CDR3 in DNA: TGTGCCAGCAGTATTCTAGCCCCGGGACAGGGGTTTTGGGGGGCCAACGTCCTGACTTTC. Translation gives CASSILAPGQGFWGANVLTF.

This clone was recorded only once. The V and J genes are TRBV6-5 and TRBJ1-2; no clear D gene. In germline, CDR1 is MNHEY, CDR2 SVGAGI. Trimming pared 2 bases from V and 8 bases from J, leaving 18 bases between. This CDR3 contains 15 residues. CDR3 loop: CASSYNSDPLRGYTF. CDR3 in DNA: TGTGCCAGCAGTTACAATAGCGACCCGTTGCGGGGCTACACCTTC.

The rearrangement links TRBV4-1 to TRBJ2-1; tentative D call: TRBD1 (5 bases). The CDR3 sequence is 15 residues long. The V and J ends lost 2 bases and 4 bases respectively, with 12 bases between them. Germline assignment: CDR1 MGHRA and CDR2 YSYEKL. The CDR3 loop is CASSQMPDSYNEQFF. As DNA, the CDR3 is TGCGCCAGCAGCCAAATGCCCGACAGTTACAATGAGCAGTTCTTC.

This clone was detected only a few times. The chain employs TRBV27 and TRBJ2-7; the D gene is possibly TRBD1 (5 bases). CDR3 length: 14 residues. CDR1 MNHEY and CDR2 SMNVEV come from the germline V gene (reference sequence). Between the trimmed V and J ends, which lost 5 bases and 6 bases, there was a span of 17 bases. DNA for the CDR3: TGTGCCAGCAGTCCAGGTGCCTTGCAGGGCGAGCAGTACTTC. Encoded protein: CASSPGALQGEQYF.

V usage is TRBV7-9 and J usage is TRBJ2-3, with unresolved D. The CDR3 is 15 amino acids. Trimming stripped 5 bases from V and 0 bases from J, with 12 bases between. Germline-derived CDR1 and CDR2 are SEHNR and FQNEAQ (reference sequence). CDR3 coding DNA: TGTGCCAGCAGCCAAGCAGGTGGGAGCACAGATACGCAGTATTTT. It encodes CASSQAGGSTDTQYF.

J is TRBJ2-7 and V is TRBV7-9; TRBD2 matches 8 bases. The CDR3 consists of 15 residues. The V and J ends lost 5 bases and 6 bases, in that order; junction bases with no gene match: 12. CDR1 is SEHNR, CDR2 FQNEAQ, per germline (reference sequence). The chain's CDR3 is CASSIGTSSLGEQYF. The DNA for the CDR3 is TGTGCCAGCAGCATCGGGACTAGTTCGCTCGGCGAGCAGTACTTC.